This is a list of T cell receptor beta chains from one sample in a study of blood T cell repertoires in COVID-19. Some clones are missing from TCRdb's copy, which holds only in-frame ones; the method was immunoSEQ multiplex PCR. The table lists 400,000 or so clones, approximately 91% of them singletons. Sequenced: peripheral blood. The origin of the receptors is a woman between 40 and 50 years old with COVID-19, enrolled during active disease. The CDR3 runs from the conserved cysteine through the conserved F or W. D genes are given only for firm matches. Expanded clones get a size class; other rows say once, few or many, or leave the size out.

CASSDSGQGGFTEAFF,TGTGCCAGCAGTGACTCGGGACAGGGGGGATTTACTGAAGCTTTCTTT,TRBD1,TRBJ1-1,TRBV6-4,-
CASSLPGRSRDEQFF,TGTGCCAGCAGCTTGCCTGGACGGTCCAGGGATGAGCAGTTCTTC,-,TRBJ2-1,TRBV5-6,-
CASSPAGFTTTEAFF,TGTGCCAGCAGCCCCGCCGGGTTTACGACCACTGAAGCTTTCTTT,-,TRBJ1-1,TRBV28,-
CASSGRGARLNNEQFF,TGTGCCAGCAGCGGTCGGGGGGCGCGACTAAACAATGAGCAGTTCTTC,-,TRBJ2-1,TRBV6-2/TRBV6-3,-
CASSQGFGGLPTNYGYTF,TGTGCCAGCAGCCAAGGTTTCGGGGGGCTTCCAACCAACTATGGCTACACCTTC,-,TRBJ1-2,TRBV3-1/TRBV3-2,-
CASSLPLGGGKAFF,TGTGCCAGCAGCTTACCTCTAGGGGGGGGGAAAGCTTTCTTT,-,TRBJ1-1,TRBV7-2,-
CATSDQTGNTGELFF,TGTGCCACCAGTGACCAAACGGGGAACACCGGGGAGCTGTTTTTT,-,TRBJ2-2,TRBV24-1,-
CAINDRGADTQYF,TGTGCGATCAACGACAGAGGCGCAGATACGCAGTATTTT,-,TRBJ2-3,TRBV10-3,-
CASRLDRNLNQPQHF,TGTGCCAGCAGACTCGACAGGAATCTGAATCAGCCCCAGCATTTT,-,TRBJ1-5,TRBV6-6,once
CASSLSGRPHEQYF,TGTGCCAGCAGTTTATCGGGCAGGCCCCACGAGCAGTACTTC,-,TRBJ2-7,TRBV27,-
CASAGRGGTGDSPLHF,TGTGCCAGCGCCGGCCGAGGTGGGACAGGGGATTCACCCCTCCACTTT,TRBD1,TRBJ1-6,TRBV27,-
CASSPLAGNSYEQYF,TGTGCCAGCAGCCCCCTAGCGGGCAACTCCTACGAGCAGTACTTC,TRBD2,TRBJ2-7,TRBV7-9,-
CASSRGERNTEAFF,TGTGCCAGTAGTCGGGGAGAGAGGAACACTGAAGCTTTCTTT,-,TRBJ1-1,TRBV19,-
CAISEPWTGRGDTQYF,TGTGCCATCAGTGAGCCGTGGACAGGGAGAGGAGATACGCAGTATTTT,TRBD1,TRBJ2-3,TRBV10-3,-
CASSRGAGANVLTF,TGCGCCAGCAGCCGGGGAGCCGGGGCCAACGTCCTGACTTTC,-,TRBJ2-6,TRBV5-1,-
CASSLSRITGGNTEAFF,TGCGCCAGCAGCTTGAGTCGAATTACAGGGGGGAACACTGAAGCTTTCTTT,TRBD1,TRBJ1-1,TRBV5-1,-
CASSGPTSGSYNEQFF,TGTGCCAGCAGCGGGCCGACTAGCGGAAGCTACAATGAGCAGTTCTTC,TRBD2,TRBJ2-1,TRBV9,-
CASSLPRDSGSNYGYTF,TGTGCCAGCAGTCTTCCCCGGGACAGTGGATCTAACTATGGCTACACCTTC,TRBD1,TRBJ1-2,TRBV16,-
CASSRDRGRTGNTIYF,TGTGCCAGCAGCAGGGACAGGGGGCGGACTGGAAACACCATATATTTT,TRBD1,TRBJ1-3,TRBV5-5,-
CASSPPGGGSTKQYF,TGTGCCAGCTCACCACCGGGCGGAGGGAGTACGAAGCAGTACTTC,-,TRBJ2-7,TRBV18,-
CASSKGVSNQPQHF,TGTGCCAGTAGTAAGGGGGTAAGCAATCAGCCCCAGCATTTT,-,TRBJ1-5,TRBV19,-
CASSPSKARAQKTQYF,TGTGCCAGCAGCCCTTCGAAGGCCAGGGCCCAAAAGACCCAGTACTTC,-,TRBJ2-5,TRBV7-3,-
CATSAGSNTEAFF,TGTGCCACCAGTGCGGGGTCCAACACTGAAGCTTTCTTT,-,TRBJ1-1,TRBV24-1,-
CASSPRRASGRVETQYF,TGTGCCAGCAGCCCCCGGCGGGCTAGCGGGAGAGTGGAGACCCAGTACTTC,TRBD2,TRBJ2-5,TRBV3-1/TRBV3-2,-
CASSKRGSGGIYEQYF,TGTGCCAGCAGCAAAAGGGGGTCAGGGGGTATCTACGAGCAGTACTTC,-,TRBJ2-7,TRBV21-1,-
CASITGGFEGAGTEAFF,TGTGCCAGCATCACAGGGGGGTTTGAGGGCGCGGGCACTGAAGCTTTCTTT,TRBD1,TRBJ1-1,TRBV7-9,-
CASSQVGPGQGGYTF,TGTGCCAGCAGCCAAGTGGGACCGGGACAGGGGGGCTACACCTTC,TRBD1,TRBJ1-2,TRBV4-2,-
CATSDTTSLSYEQYF,TGTGCCACCAGTGATACGACTAGCCTGAGCTACGAGCAGTACTTC,TRBD2,TRBJ2-7,TRBV24-1,-